Given below is one T cell receptor beta chain in context. These data originate in a study of blood T cell repertoires in COVID-19. Study-wide background: The United States, Italy and Spain supplied acute and convalescent COVID-19 samples. PBMCs, B-cell-depleted T cells, or T cells provided the cDNA or gDNA that made up the material.

Per the germline V gene, CDR1 is SGHRS and CDR2 is YFSETQ. The CDR3 consists of 15 residues. V was cut by 2 bases and J by 2 bases, with 12 bases left in between. Study processing details: The assay estimated nucleated cells by amplifying reference gene primers. Assay used: immunoSEQ multiplex PCR; TCRdb lists only in-frame clones, some missing. The V and J calls and clone size are taken from that table; D and trimming were inferred from the DNA. This table has fewer than 50,000 clones, 70% to 90% appearing once. The sequencing sample was made of peripheral blood. The V and J genes are TRBV5-1 and TRBJ2-3, with D possibly matching TRBD2 (7 bases). This clonotype originated in a man aged 50 to 60 with active COVID-19. The CDR3 region has the DNA TGCGCCAGCAGCTTCTATGGGGGGGCCACAGATACGCAGTATTTT. Encoded protein: CASSFYGGATDTQYF.